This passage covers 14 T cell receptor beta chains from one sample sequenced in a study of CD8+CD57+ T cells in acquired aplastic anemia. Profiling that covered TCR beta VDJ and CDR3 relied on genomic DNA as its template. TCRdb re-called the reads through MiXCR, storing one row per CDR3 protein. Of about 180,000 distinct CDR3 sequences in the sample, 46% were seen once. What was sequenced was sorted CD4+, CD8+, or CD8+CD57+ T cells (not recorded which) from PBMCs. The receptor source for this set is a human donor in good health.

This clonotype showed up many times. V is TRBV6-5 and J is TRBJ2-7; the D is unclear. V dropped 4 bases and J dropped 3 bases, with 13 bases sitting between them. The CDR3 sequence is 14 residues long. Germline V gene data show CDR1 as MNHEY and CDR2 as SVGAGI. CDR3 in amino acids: CASSSALRNYEQYF. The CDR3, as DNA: TGTGCCAGCAGTTCCGCGCTGCGAAACTACGAGCAGTACTTC.

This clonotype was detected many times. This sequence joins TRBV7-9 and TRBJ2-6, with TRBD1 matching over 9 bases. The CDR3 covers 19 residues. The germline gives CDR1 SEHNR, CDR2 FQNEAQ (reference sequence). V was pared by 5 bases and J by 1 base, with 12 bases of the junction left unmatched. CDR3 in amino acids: CASSPTPGQGGSGANVLTF. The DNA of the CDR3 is TGTGCCAGCAGCCCTACCCCGGGACAGGGAGGATCTGGGGCCAACGTCCTGACTTTC.

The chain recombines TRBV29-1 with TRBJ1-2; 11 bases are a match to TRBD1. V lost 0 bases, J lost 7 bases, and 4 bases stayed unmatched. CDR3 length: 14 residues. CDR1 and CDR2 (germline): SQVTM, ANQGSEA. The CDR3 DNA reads TGCAGCGTTGAAGATATCGGACAGGGGGCTGGCTACACCTTC. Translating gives CSVEDIGQGAGYTF. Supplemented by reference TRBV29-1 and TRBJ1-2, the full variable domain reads SAVISQKPSRDICQRGTSLTIQCQVDSQVTMMFWYRQQPGQSLTLIATANQGSEATYESGFVIDKFPISRPNLTFSTLTVSNMSPEDSSIYLCSVEDIGQGAGYTFGSGTRLTVV.

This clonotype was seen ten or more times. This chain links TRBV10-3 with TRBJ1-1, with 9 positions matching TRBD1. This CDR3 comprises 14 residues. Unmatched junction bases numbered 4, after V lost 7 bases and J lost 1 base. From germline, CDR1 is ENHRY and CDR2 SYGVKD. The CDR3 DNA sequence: TGTGCCATCAAATTGGACAGGGGGAACACTGAAGCTTTCTTT. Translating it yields CAIKLDRGNTEAFF.

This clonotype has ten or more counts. CDR3 protein: CATSDSGRQGKAFF. In nucleotides, the CDR3 is TGTGCCACCAGTGATTCCGGTCGACAGGGGAAAGCTTTCTTT. The chain combines TRBV24-1 with TRBJ1-1, with 8 bases aligning to TRBD1. This CDR3 spans 14 amino acids. Germline V lookup: CDR1 KGHDR, CDR2 SFDVKD. V trimming: 2 bases; J trimming: 9 bases; junction bases outside the gene matches: 7.

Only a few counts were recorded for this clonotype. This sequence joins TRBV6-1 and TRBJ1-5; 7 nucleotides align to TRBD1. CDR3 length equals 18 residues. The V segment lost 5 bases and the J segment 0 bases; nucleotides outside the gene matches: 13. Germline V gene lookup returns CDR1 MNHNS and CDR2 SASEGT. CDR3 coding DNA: TGTGCCAGCAGTAGAGGACAGGTTAGCGTGAGTAGCAATCAGCCCCAGCATTTT. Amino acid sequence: CASSRGQVSVSSNQPQHF.

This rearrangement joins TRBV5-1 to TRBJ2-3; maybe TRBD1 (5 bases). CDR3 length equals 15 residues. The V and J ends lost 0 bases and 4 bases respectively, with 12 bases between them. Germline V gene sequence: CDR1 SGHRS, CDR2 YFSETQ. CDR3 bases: TGCGCCAGCAGCTTGGTCTCAGGGTTGGCAGATACGCAGTATTTT. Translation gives CASSLVSGLADTQYF.

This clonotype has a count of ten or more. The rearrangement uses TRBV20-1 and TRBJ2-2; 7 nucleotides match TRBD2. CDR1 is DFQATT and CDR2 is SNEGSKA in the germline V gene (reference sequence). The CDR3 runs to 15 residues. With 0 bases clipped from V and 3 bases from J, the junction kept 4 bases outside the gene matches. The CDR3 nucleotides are TGCAGTGCTAGAGATAGGCGGGAGCACACCGGGGAGCTGTTTTTT. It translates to CSARDRREHTGELFF.

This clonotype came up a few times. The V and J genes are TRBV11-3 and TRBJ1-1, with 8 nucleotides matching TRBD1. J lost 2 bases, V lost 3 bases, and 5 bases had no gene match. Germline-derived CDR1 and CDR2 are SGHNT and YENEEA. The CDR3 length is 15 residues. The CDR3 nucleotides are TGTGCCAGCAGCTTTCGGACAGGGAGTAACACTGAAGCTTTCTTT. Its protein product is CASSFRTGSNTEAFF.

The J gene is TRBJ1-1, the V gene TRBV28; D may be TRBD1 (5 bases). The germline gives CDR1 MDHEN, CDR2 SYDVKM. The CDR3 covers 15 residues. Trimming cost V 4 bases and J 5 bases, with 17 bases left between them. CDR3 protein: CASSSDRPGGTEAFF. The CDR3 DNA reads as TGTGCCAGCAGTTCAGACCGGCCGGGGGGGACTGAAGCTTTCTTT.

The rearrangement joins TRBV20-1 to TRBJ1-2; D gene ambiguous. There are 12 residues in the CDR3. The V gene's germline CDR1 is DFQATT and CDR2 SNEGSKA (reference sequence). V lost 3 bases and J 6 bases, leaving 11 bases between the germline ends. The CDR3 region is CSASPRLDGYTF. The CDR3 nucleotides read TGCAGTGCTAGCCCAAGACTTGATGGCTACACCTTC.

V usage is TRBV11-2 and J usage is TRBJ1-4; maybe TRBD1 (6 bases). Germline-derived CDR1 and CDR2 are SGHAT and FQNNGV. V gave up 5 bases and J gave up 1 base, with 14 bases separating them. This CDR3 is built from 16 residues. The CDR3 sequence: CASSPTAGVTNEKLFF. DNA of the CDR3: TGTGCCAGCAGCCCCACGGCAGGGGTAACTAATGAAAAACTGTTTTTT. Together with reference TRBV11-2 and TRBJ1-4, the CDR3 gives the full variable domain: EAGVAQSPRYKIIEKRQSVAFWCNPISGHATLYWYQQILGQGPKLLIQFQNNGVVDDSQLPKDRFSAERLKGVDSTLKIQPAKLEDSAVYLCASSPTAGVTNEKLFFGSGTQLSVL.

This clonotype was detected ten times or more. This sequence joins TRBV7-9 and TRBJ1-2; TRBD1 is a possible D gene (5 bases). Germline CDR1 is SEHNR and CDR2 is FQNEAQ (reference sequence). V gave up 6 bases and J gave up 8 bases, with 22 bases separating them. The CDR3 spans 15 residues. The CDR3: CASRSQGVVHQGYTF. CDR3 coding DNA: TGTGCCAGCAGGAGCCAGGGTGTAGTCCACCAAGGCTACACCTTC.

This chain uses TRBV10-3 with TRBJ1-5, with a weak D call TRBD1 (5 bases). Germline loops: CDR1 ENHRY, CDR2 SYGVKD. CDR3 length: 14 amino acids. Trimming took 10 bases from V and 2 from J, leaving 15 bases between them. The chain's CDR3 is CATSPTGGNQPQHF. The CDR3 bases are TGTGCCACTAGTCCCACAGGCGGCAATCAGCCCCAGCATTTT.